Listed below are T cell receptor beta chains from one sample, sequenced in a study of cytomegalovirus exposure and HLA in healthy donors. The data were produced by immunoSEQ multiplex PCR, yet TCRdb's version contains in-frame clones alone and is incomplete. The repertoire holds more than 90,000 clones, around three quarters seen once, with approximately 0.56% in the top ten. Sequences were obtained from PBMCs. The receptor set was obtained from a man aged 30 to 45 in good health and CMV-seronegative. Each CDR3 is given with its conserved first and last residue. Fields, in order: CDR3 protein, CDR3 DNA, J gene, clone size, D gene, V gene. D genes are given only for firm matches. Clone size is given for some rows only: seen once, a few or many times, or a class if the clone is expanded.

CDR3aa: CAISTGTANTGELFF
CDR3nt: TGTGCCATCAGTACCGGGACAGCGAACACCGGGGAGCTGTTTTTT
j_gene: TRBJ2-2
abundance: NA
d_gene: TRBD1
v_gene: TRBV10-3

CDR3aa: CASIGDYNEQFF
CDR3nt: TGTGCCAGCATAGGGGACTACAATGAGCAGTTCTTC
j_gene: TRBJ2-1
abundance: NA
d_gene: NA
v_gene: TRBV27

CDR3aa: CASSRGQGRDGYTF
CDR3nt: TGTGCCAGTAGTAGGGGACAGGGGAGGGATGGCTACACCTTC
j_gene: TRBJ1-2
abundance: NA
d_gene: TRBD1
v_gene: TRBV19

CDR3aa: CSVGAGAIQGEQFF
CDR3nt: TGCAGCGTTGGGGCAGGGGCGATACAGGGAGAGCAGTTCTTC
j_gene: TRBJ2-1
abundance: once
d_gene: NA
v_gene: TRBV29-1

CDR3aa: CASSSLTFLAGAYNEQFF
CDR3nt: TGTGCCAGCAGTTCCTTAACCTTCCTAGCGGGAGCTTACAATGAGCAGTTCTTC
j_gene: TRBJ2-1
abundance: NA
d_gene: TRBD2
v_gene: TRBV11-2

CDR3aa: CSVIRGTDTQYF
CDR3nt: TGCAGCGTAATCCGGGGCACAGATACGCAGTATTTT
j_gene: TRBJ2-3
abundance: NA
d_gene: NA
v_gene: TRBV29-1

CDR3aa: CASSLGEKNYGYTF
CDR3nt: TGTGCCAGCAGCTTAGGGGAGAAGAACTATGGCTACACCTTC
j_gene: TRBJ1-2
abundance: NA
d_gene: NA
v_gene: TRBV7-8

CDR3aa: CASSLGSSVFNEKLFF
CDR3nt: TGTGCCAGCAGCTTAGGGTCATCGGTTTTCAATGAAAAACTGTTTTTT
j_gene: TRBJ1-4
abundance: NA
d_gene: NA
v_gene: TRBV9

CDR3aa: CASSEWGREYNEQFF
CDR3nt: TGTGCCAGCAGTGAATGGGGCAGGGAATACAATGAGCAGTTCTTC
j_gene: TRBJ2-1
abundance: NA
d_gene: NA
v_gene: TRBV6-1

CDR3aa: CAIRPGTGGYGYTF
CDR3nt: TGTGCCATCAGACCCGGGACAGGAGGCTATGGCTACACCTTC
j_gene: TRBJ1-2
abundance: NA
d_gene: TRBD1
v_gene: TRBV10-3

CDR3aa: CASGQGNEKLFF
CDR3nt: TGTGCCAGCGGACAGGGGAATGAAAAACTGTTTTTT
j_gene: TRBJ1-4
abundance: few
d_gene: TRBD1
v_gene: TRBV25-1

CDR3aa: CASSYPSKNTEAFF
CDR3nt: TGTGCCAGCAGCTACCCTAGCAAGAACACTGAAGCTTTCTTT
j_gene: TRBJ1-1
abundance: NA
d_gene: NA
v_gene: TRBV5-5

CDR3aa: CASITGSITEAFF
CDR3nt: TGTGCCAGCATAACAGGAAGTATTACTGAAGCTTTCTTT
j_gene: TRBJ1-1
abundance: NA
d_gene: NA
v_gene: TRBV2

CDR3aa: CASSQGNTGELFF
CDR3nt: TGCGCCAGCAGCCAGGGAAACACCGGGGAGCTGTTTTTT
j_gene: TRBJ2-2
abundance: NA
d_gene: NA
v_gene: TRBV5-1